Shown below are 14 T cell receptor beta chains from a single sample sequenced in a study of blood T cell repertoires in COVID-19. Profiling relied on immunoSEQ multiplex PCR, and the TCRdb table lists in-frame clones only, not all of them. The sample records over 85,000 clones, roughly 84% being singletons. Sequencing was carried out using peripheral blood. The receptors shown here come from a man aged 60-69 years with acute or convalescent COVID-19.

The chain combines TRBV12-3 or TRBV12-4 with TRBJ1-1; D is ambiguous. The CDR3 loop spans 11 amino acids. V lost 8 bases and J lost 1, with 5 bases in between. CDR3 sequence (DNA): TGTGCCAGCCTAAAGAACACTGAAGCTTTCTTT. Translating gives CASLKNTEAFF.

This chain connects TRBV6-5 to TRBJ2-6; TRBD1 might be the D (5 bases). Per germline, CDR1 MNHEY and CDR2 SVGAGI. V shed 7 bases and J shed 0 bases, with 13 bases lying between them. The length of the CDR3 is 16 residues. Written as DNA, the CDR3 is TGTGCCAGCATTTATAAGGGGCTCTCTGGGGCCAACGTCCTGACTTTC. Protein sequence: CASIYKGLSGANVLTF.

This clone was seen a single time. The V call is TRBV7-2, the J call TRBJ2-3; D call uncertain. Germline V CDR1 and CDR2: SGHTA, FQGNSA. Trimming stripped 6 bases from V and 1 base from J, with 14 bases between. CDR3 length: 15 amino acids. CDR3 bases: TGTGCCAGCAGACTCACTTCAATCCGCACAGATACGCAGTATTTT. This encodes CASRLTSIRTDTQYF.

In DNA, the CDR3 is TGCGCCAGCAGCTTGGTGGCAGGGTCGGATGAGCAGTTCTTC. Amino acids: CASSLVAGSDEQFF. The rearrangement joins TRBV5-1 to TRBJ2-1; D may be TRBD1 (5 bases). The CDR3 runs 14 residues. The germline gives CDR1 SGHRS, CDR2 YFSETQ. Trimming took off 0 bases at V and 8 bases at J, with 12 bases between the two ends.

In its sample, this clone is medium-sized. The CDR3, as DNA: TGTGCCAGCAGCTTGGACAGGGTAGATACGCAGTATTTT. It is translated as CASSLDRVDTQYF. The rearrangement uses TRBV5-4 and TRBJ2-3; possibly TRBD1 for D (6 bases). V lost 0 bases to trimming and J lost 5 bases, with 7 bases between them. The germline gives CDR1 SGHNT, CDR2 YYREEE (reference sequence). The CDR3 runs 13 residues.

The chain carries TRBV27 and TRBJ2-5, with 7 bases matching TRBD2. The trim removed 4 bases at V and 3 bases at J, leaving 8 bases unmatched. The CDR3 has 15 residues. Germline V CDR1 and CDR2: MNHEY, SMNVEV (reference sequence). CDR3 in amino acids: CASSSVGAGEETQYF. The CDR3 nucleotides are TGTGCCAGCAGTTCCGTAGGGGCGGGGGAAGAGACCCAGTACTTC.

J is TRBJ1-5 and V is TRBV2; no clear D. Germline V gene sequence: CDR1 SNHLY, CDR2 FYNNEI. V was pared by 4 bases and J by 2 bases, with 12 bases between. CDR3 size: 15 residues. CDR3 bases: TGTGCCAGCAGTGCCAGTGTGAGGGGCAATCAGCCCCAGCATTTT. Translating gives CASSASVRGNQPQHF.

The chain recombines TRBV6-5 with TRBJ1-2, with TRBD1 as a possible D gene (5 bases). Germline CDR1 reads MNHEY; CDR2 reads SVGAGI. Trimming shortened V by 8 bases and J by 5 bases, and 15 bases separated the two germline ends. The CDR3 has 13 amino acids. The CDR3 region is CASLPGGPYGYTF. The CDR3 DNA reads as TGTGCCAGCCTACCGGGGGGTCCTTATGGCTACACCTTC.

This clone was recorded only once. CDR3 in amino acids: CASSKEGQGGSRQPQHF. CDR3 bases: TGTGCCAGCAGCAAAGAGGGCCAGGGGGGTTCGAGGCAGCCCCAGCATTTT. The chain couples TRBV21-1 to TRBJ1-5; TRBD1, the table's D call, was not compared with the DNA. TRBV21-1 is recorded as a pseudogene. The CDR3 loop spans 17 amino acids.

This chain connects TRBV28 to TRBJ1-1, with TRBD1 identical over 7 bases. Germline lookup yields CDR1 MDHEN and CDR2 SYDVKM. V was clipped by 6 bases and J by 4 bases; unmatched bases: 5. CDR3 length equals 13 residues. The DNA of the CDR3 is TGTGCCAGCAGCCAGGGGGTTGTCACTGAAGCTTTCTTT. It is translated as CASSQGVVTEAFF.

This clone has at least ten counts. The V call is TRBV5-8, the J call TRBJ2-7; no clear D gene. Deletions cut 0 bases from V and 1 base from J, with 8 bases between. Germline CDR1 is SGHTS and CDR2 is YDEGEE. This CDR3 has 14 residues. CDR3 region: CASSLGQVSYEQYV. The CDR3 DNA reads TGTGCCAGCAGCTTGGGGCAAGTGTCCTACGAGCAGTACGTC.

The genes are TRBV5-1 and TRBJ2-2; 7 positions agree with TRBD1. Germline loops: CDR1 SGHRS, CDR2 YFSETQ. V shed 4 bases, J shed 5 bases, and the junction held 14 bases outside the gene matches. This CDR3 contains 17 residues. The CDR3 region is CASSLDPGQSATGELFF. In DNA form, the CDR3 reads TGCGCCAGCAGCCTAGATCCGGGACAGAGCGCTACCGGGGAGCTGTTTTTT. Looking up the rest from reference TRBV5-1 and TRBJ2-2 gives the full variable domain: KAGVTQTPRYLIKTRGQQVTLSCSPISGHRSVSWYQQTPGQGLQFLFEYFSETQRNKGNFPGRFSGRQFSNSRSEMNVSTLELGDSALYLCASSLDPGQSATGELFFGEGSRLTVL.

The rearrangement joins TRBV28 to TRBJ1-4; tentatively, D is TRBD1 (5 bases). Germline V gene lookup returns CDR1 MDHEN and CDR2 SYDVKM. V was shortened by 5 bases and J by 4 bases, with 14 bases between the two germline ends. The CDR3 loop spans 15 amino acids. In DNA form, the CDR3 reads TGTGCCAGCAGTCACAGAACGGGACTTAATGAAAAACTGTTTTTT. The encoded protein is CASSHRTGLNEKLFF.

This clone was detected once. The chain uses TRBV5-6 and TRBJ1-5, with D possibly TRBD1 on 5 matching bases. The CDR3 consists of 15 residues. Trimming left V 4 bases short and J 0 bases short, with 11 bases between. The germline CDR1 and CDR2 sequences are SGHDT and YYEEEE. The CDR3 is CASSRGTVSNQPQHF. The CDR3 DNA follows: TGTGCCAGCAGCCGGGGGACGGTTAGCAATCAGCCCCAGCATTTT.